A selection of T cell receptor beta chains follows, all from one sample in a study of shared clonotypes between healthy human individuals. Using immunoSEQ multiplex PCR, the repertoire was profiled, and TCRdb retains in-frame clones only, with some absent. The sample includes about 1.1 million clones, approximately 80% of them seen just once. The sample was memory CD4+ T cells from PBMCs. The receptors derive from a man younger than 35 in good health. Some clones in this sample may be carry-over from other donors' samples. Each CDR3 is given with its conserved first and last residue. A D gene is named only where the DNA matches it firmly. Only part of the rows carry a size: once, few, many, or a class if the clone is expanded.

V gene,J gene,clone size,D gene,CDR3 length,CDR3 DNA,CDR3 protein
TRBV6-5,TRBJ2-7,NA,NA,13,TGTGCCAGCAGTTATCAAGCGGGCTACGAGCAGTACTTC,CASSYQAGYEQYF
TRBV10-3,TRBJ2-3,NA,NA,14,TGTGCCATCAGTGACAGGGGAGGGACAGATACGCAGTATTTT,CAISDRGGTDTQYF
TRBV5-4,TRBJ1-5,NA,TRBD1,17,TGTGCCAGCAGCTTGGGACAGGGGGGGTTTAGCAATCAGCCCCAGCATTTT,CASSLGQGGFSNQPQHF
TRBV2,TRBJ2-2,NA,NA,15,TGTGCCAGCAGTGGGGGGATCCGCGCCCTGGGGGAGCCGTTTTTT,CASSGGIRALGEPFF
TRBV10-1,TRBJ2-7,NA,NA,15,TGCGCCAGCAGTGAAAATAGGGGGACACCAAACGAGCAGTACTTC,CASSENRGTPNEQYF
TRBV27,TRBJ2-7,NA,TRBD2,14,TGTGCCAGCAGTTTAAATTGGGGGGGTGACGAGCAGTACTTC,CASSLNWGGDEQYF
TRBV2,TRBJ2-4,NA,TRBD1,15,TGTGCCAGCAGTGTGGCGACAGGGGAGAAAAACATTCAGTACTTC,CASSVATGEKNIQYF
TRBV19,TRBJ2-2,NA,NA,16,TGTGCCAGTAGTATCAAGACGGCAACGAACACCGGGGAGCTGTTTTTT,CASSIKTATNTGELFF
TRBV11-2,TRBJ2-2,once,TRBD2,16,TGTGCCAGCAGCCCCGGGACTAGCGGTTATACCGGGGAGCTGTTTTTT,CASSPGTSGYTGELFF
TRBV6-1,TRBJ2-7,NA,TRBD2,17,TGTGCCAGCAGCGAACCGTCCGGGACTAGCGGGAGAGACGAGCAGTACTTC,CASSEPSGTSGRDEQYF
TRBV4-3,TRBJ1-2,few,TRBD1,13,TGCGCCAGCAGCCAACAGGGGGCGGGTGGCTACACCTTC,CASSQQGAGGYTF
TRBV19,TRBJ2-1,NA,NA,15,TGTGCCAGTAGTATAGGGACAGTTACCTACAATGAGCAGTTCTTC,CASSIGTVTYNEQFF
TRBV5-1,TRBJ1-2,NA,NA,14,TGCGCCAGCAGCTTGGACAGGGTAGAGTATGGCTACACCTTC,CASSLDRVEYGYTF
TRBV4-2,TRBJ1-3,NA,NA,16,TGTGCCAGCAGCCAAGGTACGGACCTAGGAGGAAACACCATATATTTT,CASSQGTDLGGNTIYF
TRBV5-1,TRBJ2-3,NA,NA,13,TGCGCCAGCAGCTTGGTTCCCGGAGATACGCAGTATTTT,CASSLVPGDTQYF
TRBV27,TRBJ2-1,NA,NA,14,TGTGCCAGCAGCTACGGTGTTTGGGGGAATGAGCAGTTCTTC,CASSYGVWGNEQFF
TRBV5-1,TRBJ1-2,NA,NA,13,TGCGCCAACAGCTCGGAGCGGTTCGGGGGCTACACCTTC,CANSSERFGGYTF
TRBV11-1,TRBJ2-1,NA,TRBD2,14,TGTGCCAGCAGCTCTAGCGGGCGTTACAATGAGCAGTTCTTC,CASSSSGRYNEQFF
TRBV2,TRBJ2-1,NA,NA,11,TGTGCCAGCAGTGAACCGGGACCCCCGTTCTTC,CASSEPGPPFF
TRBV2,TRBJ2-5,many,NA,15,TGTGCCAGCAGTGCTAGCGAGCTGTACCAAGAGACCCAGTACTTC,CASSASELYQETQYF
TRBV9,TRBJ2-3,NA,NA,16,TGTGCCAGCAGCGCCGTCCTTCGGGACCCTCAAGATACGCAGTATTTT,CASSAVLRDPQDTQYF
TRBV7-2,TRBJ2-1,NA,TRBD2,16,TGTGCCAGCAGCTCCTCGGGACTAGCGGGAGGTAATGAGCAGTTCTTC,CASSSSGLAGGNEQFF
TRBV18,TRBJ1-5,NA,NA,16,TGTGCCAGCTCACCACCGGGGCAGCCATCCAATCAGCCCCAGCATTTT,CASSPPGQPSNQPQHF
TRBV4-1,TRBJ2-3,NA,NA,17,TGCGCCAGCAGCCAAGAGCGGCTAGGAGGTCGGACAGATACGCAGTATTTT,CASSQERLGGRTDTQYF
TRBV5-8,TRBJ1-5,NA,NA,13,TGTGCCAGCAGCCGACAGCCCAATCAGCCCCAGCATTTT,CASSRQPNQPQHF
TRBV5-1,TRBJ2-1,NA,TRBD1,14,TGCGCCAGCAGCCCGGGACAGACCTACAATGAGCAGTTCTTC,CASSPGQTYNEQFF
TRBV18,TRBJ2-7,NA,NA,15,TGTGCCAGCTCACCAACTGGGGCGGTCACCTACGAGCAGTACTTC,CASSPTGAVTYEQYF
TRBV2,TRBJ2-1,NA,TRBD2,16,TGTGCCAGCAGTGATGCGGGACTAGCGGTTTACAATGAGCAGTTCTTC,CASSDAGLAVYNEQFF
TRBV9,TRBJ2-7,NA,TRBD2,14,TGTGCCAGCAGCCCGGGACTAGCGGGATGGGAGCAGTACTTC,CASSPGLAGWEQYF
TRBV28,TRBJ1-6,NA,NA,14,TGTGCCAGCAGTTTACGAACAGACGCTGAGCCCCTCCACTTT,CASSLRTDAEPLHF
TRBV28,TRBJ1-2,NA,NA,15,TGTGCCAGCACCTTTAACAGCGGGCTTAACTATGGCTACACCTTC,CASTFNSGLNYGYTF
TRBV5-1,TRBJ2-6,NA,NA,16,TGCGCCAGCAGCCCAATACCCCGGTCTGGGGCCAACGTCCTGACTTTC,CASSPIPRSGANVLTF
TRBV7-9,TRBJ2-1,NA,TRBD2,14,TGTGCCAGCAGCGCCCGACTAGCGGGCGATGAGCAGTTCTTC,CASSARLAGDEQFF
TRBV7-3,TRBJ1-1,NA,TRBD1,14,TGTGCCAGCAGCTTATCGACAGGGGAGACTGAAGCTTTCTTT,CASSLSTGETEAFF
TRBV29-1,TRBJ2-5,few,TRBD2,13,TGCAGCCTCCGCGGGAGGGCACAAGAGACCCAGTACTTC,CSLRGRAQETQYF
TRBV6-1,TRBJ1-5,NA,NA,13,TGTGCCAGCCGGGGGACTAGCAATCAGCCCCAGCATTTT,CASRGTSNQPQHF
TRBV7-2,TRBJ1-5,NA,NA,15,TGTGCCAGCAGCTTACTCGGCAGACTCAATCAGCCCCAGCATTTT,CASSLLGRLNQPQHF
TRBV27,TRBJ1-5,NA,NA,14,TGTGCCAGCAGTTTCTCTTTTGGCAATCAGCCCCAGCATTTT,CASSFSFGNQPQHF
TRBV7-2,TRBJ2-1,once,NA,15,TGTGCCAGCAGCTTAAGAATGGGCTATCTCAATGAGCAGTTCTTC,CASSLRMGYLNEQFF
TRBV28,TRBJ1-2,NA,NA,12,TGTGCCAGCAGTTTGGTGCAAGTTGGCTACACCTTC,CASSLVQVGYTF
TRBV28,TRBJ2-7,NA,NA,17,TGTGCCAGCAGTCTACGGAGGACACCCAGCCTGGGGGGCGAGCAGTACTTC,CASSLRRTPSLGGEQYF
TRBV6-1,TRBJ2-1,once,NA,14,TGTGCCAGCAGTGGGCAAAGCTCCTACAATGAGCAGTTCTTC,CASSGQSSYNEQFF
TRBV28,TRBJ2-1,few,TRBD2,18,TGTGCCAGCAGTAGAATACTACTTAGCGGGAGAGGGGGCAATGAGCAGTTCTTC,CASSRILLSGRGGNEQFF
TRBV28,TRBJ1-1,few,NA,15,TGTGCCAGCAGTTCTCCAGGCGGGTTTAACACTGAAGCTTTCTTT,CASSSPGGFNTEAFF
TRBV5-1,TRBJ1-1,NA,NA,13,TGCGCCAGCAGCGTAACAAGGAACACTGAAGCTTTCTTT,CASSVTRNTEAFF
TRBV7-2,TRBJ2-7,many,NA,16,TGTGCCAGCAGCCCGTCCGACAGGTCCCTCTCCTACGAGCAGTACTTC,CASSPSDRSLSYEQYF
TRBV7-3,TRBJ2-2,NA,TRBD1,18,TGTGCCAGCAGCTCATACGGGACAGGGCCTTCGAACACCGGGGAGCTGTTTTTT,CASSSYGTGPSNTGELFF
TRBV5-1,TRBJ2-6,NA,NA,17,TGCGCCAGCAGCTTGGATTCCGGGGCCTCTGGGGCCAACGTCCTGACTTTC,CASSLDSGASGANVLTF